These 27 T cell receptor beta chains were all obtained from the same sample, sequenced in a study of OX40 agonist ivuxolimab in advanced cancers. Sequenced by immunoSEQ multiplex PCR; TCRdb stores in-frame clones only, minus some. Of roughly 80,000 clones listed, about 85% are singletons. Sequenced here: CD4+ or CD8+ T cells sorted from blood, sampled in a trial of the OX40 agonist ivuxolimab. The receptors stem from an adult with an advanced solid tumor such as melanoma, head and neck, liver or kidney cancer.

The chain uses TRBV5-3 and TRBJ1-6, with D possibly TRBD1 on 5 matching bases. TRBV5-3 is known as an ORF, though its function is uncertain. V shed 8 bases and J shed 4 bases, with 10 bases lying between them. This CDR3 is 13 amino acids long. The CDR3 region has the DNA TGTGCCAGCAAGGCAGGGTATAATTCACCCCTCCACTTT. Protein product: CASKAGYNSPLHF.

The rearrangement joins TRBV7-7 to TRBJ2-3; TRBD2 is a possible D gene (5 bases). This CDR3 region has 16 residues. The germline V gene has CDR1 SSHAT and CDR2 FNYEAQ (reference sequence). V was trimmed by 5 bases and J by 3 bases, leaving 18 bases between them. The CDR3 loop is CASSTGLFDGTDTQYF. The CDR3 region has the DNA TGTGCCAGCAGCACCGGACTGTTTGACGGGACAGATACGCAGTATTTT.

CDR3 bases: TGTGCCAGCAGTAGTACAGGGCTCTCTGGAAACACCATATATTTT. Encoded protein: CASSSTGLSGNTIYF. The rearrangement uses TRBV6-5 and TRBJ1-3; maybe TRBD1 (6 bases). There are 15 residues in the CDR3. Trimming cost V 5 bases and J 0 bases, with 11 bases left between them. Per germline, CDR1 MNHEY and CDR2 SVGAGI.

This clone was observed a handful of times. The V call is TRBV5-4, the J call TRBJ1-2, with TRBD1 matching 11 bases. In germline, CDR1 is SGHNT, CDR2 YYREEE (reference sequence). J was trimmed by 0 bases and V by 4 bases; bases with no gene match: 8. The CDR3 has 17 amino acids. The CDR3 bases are TGTGCCAGCAGCGGACAGGGGGCAACGACGACTAACTATGGCTACACCTTC. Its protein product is CASSGQGATTTNYGYTF. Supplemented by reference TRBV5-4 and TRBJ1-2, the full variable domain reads ETGVTQSPTHLIKTRGQQVTLRCSSQSGHNTVSWYQQALGQGPQFIFQYYREEENGRGNFPPRFSGLQFPNYSSELNVNALELDDSALYLCASSGQGATTTNYGYTFGSGTRLTVV.

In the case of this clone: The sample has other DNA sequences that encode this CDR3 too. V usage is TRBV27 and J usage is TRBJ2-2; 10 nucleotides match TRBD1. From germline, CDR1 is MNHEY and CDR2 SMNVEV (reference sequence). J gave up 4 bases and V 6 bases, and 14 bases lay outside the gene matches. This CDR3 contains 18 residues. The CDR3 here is CASSRATGGIGGTGELFF. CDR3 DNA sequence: TGTGCCAGCAGCAGAGCGACAGGGGGCATTGGGGGCACCGGGGAGCTGTTTTTT.

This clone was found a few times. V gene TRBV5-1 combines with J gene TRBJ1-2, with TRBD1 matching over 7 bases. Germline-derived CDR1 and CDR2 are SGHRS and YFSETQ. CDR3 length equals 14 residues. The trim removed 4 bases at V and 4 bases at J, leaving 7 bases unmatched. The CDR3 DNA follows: TGCGCCAGCAGCGGAGGGGGACAGTCCTATGGCTACACCTTC. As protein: CASSGGGQSYGYTF.

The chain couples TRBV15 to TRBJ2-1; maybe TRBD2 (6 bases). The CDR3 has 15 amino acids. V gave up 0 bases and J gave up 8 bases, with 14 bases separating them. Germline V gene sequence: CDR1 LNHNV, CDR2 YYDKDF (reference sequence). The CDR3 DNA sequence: TGTGCCACCAGCAGAGATGGAGGGGTAATAGATGAGCAGTTCTTC. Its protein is CATSRDGGVIDEQFF.

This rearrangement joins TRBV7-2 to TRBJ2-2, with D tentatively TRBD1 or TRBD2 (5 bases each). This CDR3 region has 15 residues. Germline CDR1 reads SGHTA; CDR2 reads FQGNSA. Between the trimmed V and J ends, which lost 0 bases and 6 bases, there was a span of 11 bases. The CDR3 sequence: CASSLALGDAGELFF. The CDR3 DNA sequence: TGTGCCAGCAGCTTAGCGTTAGGGGACGCCGGGGAGCTGTTTTTT.

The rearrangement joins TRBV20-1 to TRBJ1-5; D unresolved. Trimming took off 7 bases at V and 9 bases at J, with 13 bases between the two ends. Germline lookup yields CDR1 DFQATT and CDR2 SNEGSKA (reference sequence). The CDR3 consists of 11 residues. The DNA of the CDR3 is TGCAGTGTAGGGAGTGCCTCGCCCCAGCATTTT. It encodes CSVGSASPQHF.

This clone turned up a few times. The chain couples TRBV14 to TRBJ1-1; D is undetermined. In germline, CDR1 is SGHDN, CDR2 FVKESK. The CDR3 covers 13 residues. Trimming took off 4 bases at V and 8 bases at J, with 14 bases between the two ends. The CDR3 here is CASSLYTALEAFF. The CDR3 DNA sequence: TGTGCCAGCAGCCTCTACACGGCCCTGGAAGCTTTCTTT.

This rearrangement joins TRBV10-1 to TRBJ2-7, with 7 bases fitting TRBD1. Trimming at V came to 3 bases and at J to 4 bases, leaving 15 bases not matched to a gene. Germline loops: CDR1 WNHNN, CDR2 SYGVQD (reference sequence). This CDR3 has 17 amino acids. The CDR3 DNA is TGCGCCAGCAGTGAACCCGGGACAGTGGGTGTGGGGTACGAGCAGTACTTC. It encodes CASSEPGTVGVGYEQYF.

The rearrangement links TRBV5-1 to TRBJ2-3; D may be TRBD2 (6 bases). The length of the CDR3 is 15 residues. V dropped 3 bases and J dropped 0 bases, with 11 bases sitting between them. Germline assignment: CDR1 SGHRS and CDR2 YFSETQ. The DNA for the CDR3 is TGCGCCAGCAGCTACCTAGCGCCTAGCACAGATACGCAGTATTTT. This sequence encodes CASSYLAPSTDTQYF. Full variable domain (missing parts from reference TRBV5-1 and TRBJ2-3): KAGVTQTPRYLIKTRGQQVTLSCSPISGHRSVSWYQQTPGQGLQFLFEYFSETQRNKGNFPGRFSGRQFSNSRSEMNVSTLELGDSALYLCASSYLAPSTDTQYFGPGTRLTVL.

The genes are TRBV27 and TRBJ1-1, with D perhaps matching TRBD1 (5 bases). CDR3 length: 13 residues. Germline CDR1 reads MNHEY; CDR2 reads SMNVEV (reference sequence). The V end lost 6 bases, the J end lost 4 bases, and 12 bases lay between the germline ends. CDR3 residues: CASRSWGVTEAFF. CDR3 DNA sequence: TGTGCCAGCAGGTCCTGGGGGGTCACTGAAGCTTTCTTT.

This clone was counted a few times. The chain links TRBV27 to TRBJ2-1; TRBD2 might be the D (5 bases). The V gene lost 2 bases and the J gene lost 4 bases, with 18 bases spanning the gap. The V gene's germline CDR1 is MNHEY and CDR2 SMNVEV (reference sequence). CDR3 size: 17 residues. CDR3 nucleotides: TGTGCCAGCAGTTTACCCTGGAGGTCGTCGAGTTACAATGAGCAGTTCTTC. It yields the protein CASSLPWRSSSYNEQFF.

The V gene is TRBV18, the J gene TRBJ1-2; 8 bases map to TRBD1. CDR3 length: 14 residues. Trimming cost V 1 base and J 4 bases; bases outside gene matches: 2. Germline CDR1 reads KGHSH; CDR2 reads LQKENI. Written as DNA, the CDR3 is TGTGCCAGCTCACCACTGGACAGGGCCTATGGCTACACCTTC. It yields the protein CASSPLDRAYGYTF.

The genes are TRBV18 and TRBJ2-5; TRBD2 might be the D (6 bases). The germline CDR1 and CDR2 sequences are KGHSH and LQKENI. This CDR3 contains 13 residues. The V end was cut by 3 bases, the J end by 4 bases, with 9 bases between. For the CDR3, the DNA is TGTGCCAGCTCACCTAGCGGATTAGAGACCCAGTACTTC. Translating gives CASSPSGLETQYF.

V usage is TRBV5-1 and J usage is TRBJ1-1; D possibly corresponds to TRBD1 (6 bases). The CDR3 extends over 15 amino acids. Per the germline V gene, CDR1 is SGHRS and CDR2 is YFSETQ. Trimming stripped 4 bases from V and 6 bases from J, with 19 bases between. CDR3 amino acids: CASSLTIGGFAEAFF. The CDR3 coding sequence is TGCGCCAGCAGCCTTACCATAGGGGGGTTCGCTGAAGCTTTCTTT.

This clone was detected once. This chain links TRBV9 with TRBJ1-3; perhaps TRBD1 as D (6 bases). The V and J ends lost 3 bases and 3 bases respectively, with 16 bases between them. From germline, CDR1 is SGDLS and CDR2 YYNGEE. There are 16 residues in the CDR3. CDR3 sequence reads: CASSGFAGVLGNTIYF. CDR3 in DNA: TGTGCCAGCAGCGGATTTGCAGGGGTTCTTGGAAACACCATATATTTT.

The CDR3 nucleotides are TGTGCCACCAGCAGAGAGCGGACAGGGGTAGACGAGCAGTACTTC. Amino acids: CATSRERTGVDEQYF. The V call is TRBV15, the J call TRBJ2-7, with 9 bases matching TRBD1. The CDR3 length is 15 residues. With V trimmed by 0 bases and J by 5 bases, 5 bases remained unmatched. Germline-derived CDR1 and CDR2 are LNHNV and YYDKDF (reference sequence). The full variable domain, its missing parts supplied by reference TRBV15 and TRBJ2-7, is DAMVIQNPRYQVTQFGKPVTLSCSQTLNHNVMYWYQQKSSQAPKLLFHYYDKDFNNEADTPDNFQSRRPNTSFCFLDIRSPGLGDTAMYLCATSRERTGVDEQYFGPGTRLTVT.

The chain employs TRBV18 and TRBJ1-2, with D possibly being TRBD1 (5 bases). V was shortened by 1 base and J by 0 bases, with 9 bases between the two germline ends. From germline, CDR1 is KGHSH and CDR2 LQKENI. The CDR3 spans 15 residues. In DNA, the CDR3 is TGTGCCAGCTCACCACAGACAGTTACTAACTATGGCTACACCTTC. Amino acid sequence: CASSPQTVTNYGYTF.

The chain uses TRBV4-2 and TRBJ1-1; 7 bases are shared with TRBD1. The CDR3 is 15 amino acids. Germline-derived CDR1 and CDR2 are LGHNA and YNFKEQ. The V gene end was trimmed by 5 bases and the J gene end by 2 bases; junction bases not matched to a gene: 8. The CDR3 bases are TGTGCCAGCAGCGCCCAGGGGGTGGTAAACACTGAAGCTTTCTTT. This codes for CASSAQGVVNTEAFF.

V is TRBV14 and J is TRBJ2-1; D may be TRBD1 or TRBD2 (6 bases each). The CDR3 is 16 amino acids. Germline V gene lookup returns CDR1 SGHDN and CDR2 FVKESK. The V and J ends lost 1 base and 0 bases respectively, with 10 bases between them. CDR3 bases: TGTGCCAGCAGCCAAGTAGGGGGGAGCTCCTACAATGAGCAGTTCTTC. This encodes CASSQVGGSSYNEQFF.

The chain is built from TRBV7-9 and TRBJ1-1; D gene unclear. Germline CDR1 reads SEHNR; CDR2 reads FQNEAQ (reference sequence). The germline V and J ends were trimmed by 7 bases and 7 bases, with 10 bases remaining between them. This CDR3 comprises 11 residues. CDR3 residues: CASTSTIEAFF. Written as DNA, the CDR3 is TGTGCCAGCACCTCAACAATTGAAGCTTTCTTT.

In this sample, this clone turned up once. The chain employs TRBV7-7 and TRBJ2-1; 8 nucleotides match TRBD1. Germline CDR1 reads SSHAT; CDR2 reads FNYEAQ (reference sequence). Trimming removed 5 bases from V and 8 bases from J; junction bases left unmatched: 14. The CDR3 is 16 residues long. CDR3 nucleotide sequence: TGTGCCAGCAGCCCTAGGCCCAGGGGGCTTATAGATGAGCAGTTCTTC. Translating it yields CASSPRPRGLIDEQFF.

DNA of the CDR3: TGTGCCAGCAGTGAACGCCCCCAGGGGAACACTGAAGCTTTCTTT. Translation: CASSERPQGNTEAFF. The chain combines TRBV6-1 with TRBJ1-1; D might be TRBD1 (5 bases). The V gene's germline CDR1 is MNHNS and CDR2 SASEGT. V shed 2 bases and J shed 1 base, with 11 bases lying between them. The CDR3 extends over 15 amino acids.

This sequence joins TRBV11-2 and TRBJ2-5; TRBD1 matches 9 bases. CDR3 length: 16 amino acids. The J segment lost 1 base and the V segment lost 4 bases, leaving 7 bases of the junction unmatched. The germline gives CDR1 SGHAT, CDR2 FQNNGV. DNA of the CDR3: TGTGCCAGCAGCTCCCGGGGACAGGGTTTCCAAGAGACCCAGTACTTC. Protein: CASSSRGQGFQETQYF.

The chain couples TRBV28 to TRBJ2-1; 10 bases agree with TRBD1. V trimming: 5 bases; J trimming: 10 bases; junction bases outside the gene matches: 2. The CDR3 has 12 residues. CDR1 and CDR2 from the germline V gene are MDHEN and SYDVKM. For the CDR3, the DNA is TGTGCCAGCAGTCTGGGACAGGGGGAGCAGTTCTTC. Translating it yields CASSLGQGEQFF.